Below are 2 T cell receptor beta chains sequenced from a single sample in a study of blood T cell repertoires in COVID-19. Sequenced by immunoSEQ multiplex PCR; TCRdb stores in-frame clones only, minus some. Of a few hundred thousand clones detected, more than 75% appear once; the ten largest clones hold roughly 0.94%. The specimen was PBMCs or T cells enriched from blood (not recorded which). The receptors derive from a woman in her twenties or thirties who had recovered from COVID-19.

The gene calls are TRBV24-1 and TRBJ2-2, with 9 positions matching TRBD1. This CDR3 region has 15 residues. Germline values: CDR1 KGHDR, CDR2 SFDVKD. V shed 5 bases, J shed 9 bases, and the junction held 9 bases outside the gene matches. CDR3 nucleotides: TGTGCCACCAGTGCCGGGACAGGGACTTTGAGGGAGCTGTTTTTT. It codes for CATSAGTGTLRELFF.

This clone was observed a few times. The chain links TRBV12-3 or TRBV12-4 to TRBJ2-2, with 7 bases that match TRBD1. The CDR3 is 12 residues long. Unmatched junction bases numbered 7, after V lost 5 bases and J lost 13 bases. CDR3 nucleotides: TGTGCCAGCAGTGAGGGGGACAGAAGGCTGTTTTTT. This translates into CASSEGDRRLFF.